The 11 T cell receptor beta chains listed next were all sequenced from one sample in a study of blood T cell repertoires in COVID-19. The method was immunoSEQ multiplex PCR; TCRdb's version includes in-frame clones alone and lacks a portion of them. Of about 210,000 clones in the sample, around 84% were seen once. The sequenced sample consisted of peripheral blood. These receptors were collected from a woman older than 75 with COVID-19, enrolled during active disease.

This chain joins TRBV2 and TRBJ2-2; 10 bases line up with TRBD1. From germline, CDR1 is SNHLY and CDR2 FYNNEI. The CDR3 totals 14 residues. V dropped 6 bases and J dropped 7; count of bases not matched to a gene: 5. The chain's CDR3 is CASSDRGLFGELFF. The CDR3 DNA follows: TGTGCCAGCAGCGACAGGGGGCTCTTCGGGGAGCTGTTTTTT.

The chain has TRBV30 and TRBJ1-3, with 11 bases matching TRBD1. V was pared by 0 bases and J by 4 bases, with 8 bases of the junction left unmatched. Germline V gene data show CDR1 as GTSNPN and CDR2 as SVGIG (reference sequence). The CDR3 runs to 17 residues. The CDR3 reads CAWSVPGTGGSGNTIYF. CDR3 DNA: TGTGCCTGGAGTGTACCCGGGACAGGGGGTTCGGGAAACACCATATATTTT.

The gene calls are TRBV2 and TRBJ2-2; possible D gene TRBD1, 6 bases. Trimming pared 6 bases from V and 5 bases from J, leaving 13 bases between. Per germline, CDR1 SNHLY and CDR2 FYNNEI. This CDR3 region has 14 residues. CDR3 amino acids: CASRGAVITGELFF. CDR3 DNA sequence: TGTGCCAGCAGGGGGGCCGTGATAACCGGGGAGCTGTTTTTT.

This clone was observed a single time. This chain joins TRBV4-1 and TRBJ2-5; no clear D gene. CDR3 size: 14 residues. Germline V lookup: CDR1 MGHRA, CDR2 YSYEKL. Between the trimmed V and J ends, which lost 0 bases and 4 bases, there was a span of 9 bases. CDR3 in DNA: TGCGCCAGCAGCCAAGACCTAGTGGCAGAGACCCAGTACTTC. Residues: CASSQDLVAETQYF.

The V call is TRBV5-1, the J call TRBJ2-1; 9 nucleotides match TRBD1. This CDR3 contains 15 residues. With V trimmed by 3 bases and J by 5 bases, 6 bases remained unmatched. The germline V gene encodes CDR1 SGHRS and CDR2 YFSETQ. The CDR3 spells CASSSTGGVNNEQFF. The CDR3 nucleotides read TGCGCCAGCAGCTCTACAGGGGGCGTCAACAATGAGCAGTTCTTC. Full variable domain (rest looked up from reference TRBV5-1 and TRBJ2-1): KAGVTQTPRYLIKTRGQQVTLSCSPISGHRSVSWYQQTPGQGLQFLFEYFSETQRNKGNFPGRFSGRQFSNSRSEMNVSTLELGDSALYLCASSSTGGVNNEQFFGPGTRLTVL.

The CDR3 here is CASSPTSYEQYF. CDR3 nucleotides: TGTGCCAGCAGCCCTACTAGCTACGAGCAGTACTTC. The chain links TRBV7-9 to TRBJ2-7; possibly TRBD2 for D (5 bases). Germline V gene lookup returns CDR1 SEHNR and CDR2 FQNEAQ (reference sequence). This CDR3 has 12 amino acids. Trimming removed 5 bases at V and 3 bases at J, with 8 bases between.

CDR3 region: CASSSYQGLQYV. As DNA, the CDR3 is TGTGCCAGCAGCTCCTATCAGGGGCTGCAGTACGTC. The rearrangement links TRBV7-8 to TRBJ2-7; D may be TRBD1 (6 bases). The CDR3 is made up of 12 amino acids. Per the germline V gene, CDR1 is SGHVS and CDR2 is FQNEAQ. V lost 4 bases and J lost 9, with 13 bases in between.

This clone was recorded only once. CDR3 bases: TGTGCCAGCAGCTTGGCGGGGTACACTGAAGCTTTCTTT. It specifies CASSLAGYTEAFF. The V gene is TRBV5-5, the J gene TRBJ1-1; D unclear. The ends were cut back, 0 bases at V and 3 bases at J, with 6 bases in the middle. Germline values: CDR1 SGHKS, CDR2 YYEKEE (reference sequence). CDR3 length equals 13 residues.

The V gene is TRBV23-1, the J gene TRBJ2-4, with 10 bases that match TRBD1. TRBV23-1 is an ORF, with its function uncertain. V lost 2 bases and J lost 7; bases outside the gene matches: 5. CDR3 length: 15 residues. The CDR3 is CASSQNGGQGNIQYF. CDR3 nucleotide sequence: TGCGCCAGCAGTCAAAATGGGGGACAGGGGAACATTCAGTACTTC.

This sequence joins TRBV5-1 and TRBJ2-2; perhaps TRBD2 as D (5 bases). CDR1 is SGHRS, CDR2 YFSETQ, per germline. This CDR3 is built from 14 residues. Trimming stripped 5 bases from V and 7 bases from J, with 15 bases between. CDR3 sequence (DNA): TGCGCCAGCAGAGTCGACCCCGGGAACGGGGAGCTGTTTTTT. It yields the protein CASRVDPGNGELFF.

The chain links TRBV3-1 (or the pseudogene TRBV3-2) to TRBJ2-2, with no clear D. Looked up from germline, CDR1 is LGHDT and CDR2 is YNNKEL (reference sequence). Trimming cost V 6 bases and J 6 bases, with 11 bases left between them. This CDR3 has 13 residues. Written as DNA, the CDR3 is TGTGCCAGCAGTGAACAATTATCCGGGGAGCTGTTTTTT. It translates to CASSEQLSGELFF.